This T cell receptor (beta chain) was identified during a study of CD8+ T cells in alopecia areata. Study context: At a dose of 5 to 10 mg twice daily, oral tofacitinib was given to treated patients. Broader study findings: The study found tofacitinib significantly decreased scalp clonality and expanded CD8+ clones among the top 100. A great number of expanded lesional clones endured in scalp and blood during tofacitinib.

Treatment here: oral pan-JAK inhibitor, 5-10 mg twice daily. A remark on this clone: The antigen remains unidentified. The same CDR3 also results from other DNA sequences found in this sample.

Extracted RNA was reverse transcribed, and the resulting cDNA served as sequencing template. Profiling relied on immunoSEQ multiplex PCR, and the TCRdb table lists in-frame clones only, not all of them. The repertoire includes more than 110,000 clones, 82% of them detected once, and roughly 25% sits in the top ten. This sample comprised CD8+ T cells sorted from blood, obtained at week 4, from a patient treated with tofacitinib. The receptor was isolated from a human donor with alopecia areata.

As DNA, the CDR3 is TGTGCCAGCAGCTTTACCTACGAGCAGTACTTC. This sequence encodes CASSFTYEQYF. V gene TRBV7-9 combines with J gene TRBJ2-7; D is uncertain. The CDR3 contains 11 residues. The germline V gene encodes CDR1 SEHNR and CDR2 FQNEAQ (reference sequence). V was clipped by 3 bases and J by 2 bases, with 2 bases between them.